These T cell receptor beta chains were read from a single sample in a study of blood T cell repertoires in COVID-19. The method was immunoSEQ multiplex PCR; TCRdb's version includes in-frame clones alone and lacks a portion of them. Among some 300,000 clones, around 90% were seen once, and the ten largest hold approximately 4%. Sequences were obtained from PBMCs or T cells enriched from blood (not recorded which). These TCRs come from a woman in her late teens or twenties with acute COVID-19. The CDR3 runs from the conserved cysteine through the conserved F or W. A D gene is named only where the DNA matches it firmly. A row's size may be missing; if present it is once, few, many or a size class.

CDR3nt: TGTGCCAGCAACGAGGGTAACCAAGAGACCCAGTACTTC
CDR3aa: CASNEGNQETQYF
abundance: .
v_gene: TRBV28
d_gene: .
j_gene: TRBJ2-5
len: 13

CDR3nt: TGTGCCAGCAGCAAAGGGCCCAACACCATATATTTT
CDR3aa: CASSKGPNTIYF
abundance: .
v_gene: TRBV21-1
d_gene: .
j_gene: TRBJ1-3
len: 12

CDR3nt: TGTGCCAGTAGTATAGGACGGGGGAGATCTAACTATGGCTACACCTTC
CDR3aa: CASSIGRGRSNYGYTF
abundance: .
v_gene: TRBV19
d_gene: .
j_gene: TRBJ1-2
len: 16

CDR3nt: TGTGCCAGCAGTTTTGGACAGGGGAGCAATCAGCCCCAGCATTTT
CDR3aa: CASSFGQGSNQPQHF
abundance: .
v_gene: TRBV6-1
d_gene: TRBD1
j_gene: TRBJ1-5
len: 15

CDR3nt: TGTGCCAGCAGTTTGCGTCCTTTCGTAACAGATACGCAGTATTTT
CDR3aa: CASSLRPFVTDTQYF
abundance: .
v_gene: TRBV27
d_gene: .
j_gene: TRBJ2-3
len: 15

CDR3nt: TGTGCCAGCAGCTTAGGGCGGGAGTTCTACGAGCAGTACTTC
CDR3aa: CASSLGREFYEQYF
abundance: .
v_gene: TRBV11-2
d_gene: TRBD2
j_gene: TRBJ2-7
len: 14

CDR3nt: TGTGCCAGCAGCCCAGGGCAGGGGCCTTACAATGAGCAGTTCTTC
CDR3aa: CASSPGQGPYNEQFF
abundance: .
v_gene: TRBV11-2
d_gene: .
j_gene: TRBJ2-1
len: 15

CDR3nt: TGTGCCAGCAGCCTCCGGGACAGGGGGCCCGAGCAGTACTTC
CDR3aa: CASSLRDRGPEQYF
abundance: .
v_gene: TRBV7-9
d_gene: TRBD1
j_gene: TRBJ2-7
len: 14

CDR3nt: TGTGCCAGCAGCTCCCCCAAGGTGCGGGGGACTAGCACAGATACGCAGTATTTT
CDR3aa: CASSSPKVRGTSTDTQYF
abundance: .
v_gene: TRBV9
d_gene: TRBD2
j_gene: TRBJ2-3
len: 18

CDR3nt: TGTGCCAGTAGTAGTAACGAGGGCTCTGGGGCCAACGTCCTGACTTTC
CDR3aa: CASSSNEGSGANVLTF
abundance: .
v_gene: TRBV19
d_gene: .
j_gene: TRBJ2-6
len: 16

CDR3nt: TGTGCCAGCAGCTGGATTGGCGGGGATTACAATGAGCAGTTCTTC
CDR3aa: CASSWIGGDYNEQFF
abundance: .
v_gene: TRBV5-6
d_gene: .
j_gene: TRBJ2-1
len: 15

CDR3nt: TGCGCCAGCAGCCAAGGTCGCAGTGAAGTCCCCTACGAGCAGTACTTC
CDR3aa: CASSQGRSEVPYEQYF
abundance: .
v_gene: TRBV4-1
d_gene: .
j_gene: TRBJ2-7
len: 16

CDR3nt: TGTGCCACCAGTGATGTGAAGACAGACGAGCAGTACTTC
CDR3aa: CATSDVKTDEQYF
abundance: .
v_gene: TRBV24-1
d_gene: .
j_gene: TRBJ2-7
len: 13

CDR3nt: TGTGCCAGTAGCCTCCGGGACAGGGGAGAAAAACTGTTTTTT
CDR3aa: CASSLRDRGEKLFF
abundance: .
v_gene: TRBV19
d_gene: TRBD1
j_gene: TRBJ1-4
len: 14

CDR3nt: TGTGCCAGCAGTCCCAATTCGTGGGGGGTGAACACTGAAGCTTTCTTT
CDR3aa: CASSPNSWGVNTEAFF
abundance: .
v_gene: TRBV28
d_gene: .
j_gene: TRBJ1-1
len: 16

CDR3nt: TGTGCCAGTAGTAATCGGAGGCCAACGAACACCGGGGAGCTGTTTTTT
CDR3aa: CASSNRRPTNTGELFF
abundance: .
v_gene: TRBV19
d_gene: .
j_gene: TRBJ2-2
len: 16

CDR3nt: TGTGCCAGCCGGACAGGGGGGCAACAGTACTTC
CDR3aa: CASRTGGQQYF
abundance: .
v_gene: TRBV27
d_gene: TRBD1
j_gene: TRBJ2-7
len: 11

CDR3nt: TGTGCCAGTAGTCTCCGGGACACAGCTAGCAATCAGCCCCAGCATTTT
CDR3aa: CASSLRDTASNQPQHF
abundance: .
v_gene: TRBV19
d_gene: .
j_gene: TRBJ1-5
len: 16

CDR3nt: TGTGCCAGCAGCGGCACTAGCGACTCCTACAATGAGCAGTTCTTC
CDR3aa: CASSGTSDSYNEQFF
abundance: .
v_gene: TRBV9
d_gene: TRBD2
j_gene: TRBJ2-1
len: 15

CDR3nt: TGCGCCAGCAGCTTGGACAGGCCTAGTTTGGCCCTCCACTTT
CDR3aa: CASSLDRPSLALHF
abundance: .
v_gene: TRBV5-1
d_gene: .
j_gene: TRBJ1-6
len: 14

CDR3nt: TGTGCCAGCAAATCGGGGGGCTCGAGAGAGACCCAGTACTTC
CDR3aa: CASKSGGSRETQYF
abundance: .
v_gene: TRBV25-1
d_gene: .
j_gene: TRBJ2-5
len: 14

CDR3nt: TGTGCCAGTATATTGGGGGGATCGGCGAACACTGAAGCTTTCTTT
CDR3aa: CASILGGSANTEAFF
abundance: .
v_gene: TRBV19
d_gene: .
j_gene: TRBJ1-1
len: 15

CDR3nt: TGTGCCAGCAGCCAAGGTGGCGGATACGAGCAGTACTTC
CDR3aa: CASSQGGGYEQYF
abundance: .
v_gene: TRBV3-1/TRBV3-2
d_gene: .
j_gene: TRBJ2-7
len: 13

CDR3nt: TGCAGCGTTCCGGGACAGGGGTACGAGCAGTACTTC
CDR3aa: CSVPGQGYEQYF
abundance: .
v_gene: TRBV29-1
d_gene: TRBD1
j_gene: TRBJ2-7
len: 12

CDR3nt: TGTGCCAGCAGTTACGGTAGGACTAGCGGGAGGAATGAGCAGTTCTTC
CDR3aa: CASSYGRTSGRNEQFF
abundance: .
v_gene: TRBV6-5
d_gene: TRBD2
j_gene: TRBJ2-1
len: 16

CDR3nt: TGCGCCAGCAGCTCTAACGACTACAATGAGCAGTTCTTC
CDR3aa: CASSSNDYNEQFF
abundance: .
v_gene: TRBV5-1
d_gene: .
j_gene: TRBJ2-1
len: 13

CDR3nt: TGTGCCATCAGTTTTAGCGGTGGGAATGAGCAGTTCTTC
CDR3aa: CAISFSGGNEQFF
abundance: .
v_gene: TRBV10-3
d_gene: .
j_gene: TRBJ2-1
len: 13

CDR3nt: TGTGCCAGCAGTCTTCCCCCTACGGGAGGCTATGGCTACACCTTC
CDR3aa: CASSLPPTGGYGYTF
abundance: .
v_gene: TRBV28
d_gene: .
j_gene: TRBJ1-2
len: 15

CDR3nt: TGTGCCAGCAGCCAATCAGGCCTATCGGGGGCCCAGCATTTT
CDR3aa: CASSQSGLSGAQHF
abundance: .
v_gene: TRBV16
d_gene: .
j_gene: TRBJ1-5
len: 14

CDR3nt: TGTGCCAGCAGTGAAAATCGGGGAGTCTCCTACGAGCAGTACTTC
CDR3aa: CASSENRGVSYEQYF
abundance: .
v_gene: TRBV6-1
d_gene: .
j_gene: TRBJ2-7
len: 15

CDR3nt: TGTGCCAGCAGCGTAGGGAGTGACAGGGGAAATGAAAAACTGTTTTTT
CDR3aa: CASSVGSDRGNEKLFF
abundance: .
v_gene: TRBV9
d_gene: TRBD1
j_gene: TRBJ1-4
len: 16

CDR3nt: TGTGCCAGCAGCTTCTCGGGTAGGGAGACCCAGTACTTC
CDR3aa: CASSFSGRETQYF
abundance: .
v_gene: TRBV7-9
d_gene: .
j_gene: TRBJ2-5
len: 13

CDR3nt: TGTGCCAGCAGTTCACAGGGGGCTGGGAACACTGAAGCTTTCTTT
CDR3aa: CASSSQGAGNTEAFF
abundance: once
v_gene: TRBV28
d_gene: TRBD1
j_gene: TRBJ1-1
len: 15

CDR3nt: TGCGCCAGCAGCTTGCTCCTAGCGACAGATACGCAGTATTTT
CDR3aa: CASSLLLATDTQYF
abundance: .
v_gene: TRBV5-1
d_gene: .
j_gene: TRBJ2-3
len: 14

CDR3nt: TGTGCCAGCAGCTCTTTGACAGTTTATAATTCACCCCTCCACTTT
CDR3aa: CASSSLTVYNSPLHF
abundance: .
v_gene: TRBV7-9
d_gene: .
j_gene: TRBJ1-6
len: 15

CDR3nt: TGTGCCAGCAGAGACAGGGGGTTATATGGCTACACCTTC
CDR3aa: CASRDRGLYGYTF
abundance: .
v_gene: TRBV2
d_gene: TRBD1
j_gene: TRBJ1-2
len: 13

CDR3nt: TGTGCCAGCAGTTACCACCTGGGGGGCTCTGGAAACACCATATATTTT
CDR3aa: CASSYHLGGSGNTIYF
abundance: few
v_gene: TRBV3-1/TRBV3-2
d_gene: .
j_gene: TRBJ1-3
len: 16

CDR3nt: TGTGCCAGTAGTATGGGAGCGACGGGGAATAATTCACCCCTCCACTTT
CDR3aa: CASSMGATGNNSPLHF
abundance: once
v_gene: TRBV19
d_gene: .
j_gene: TRBJ1-6
len: 16

CDR3nt: TGTGCCAGCAGGCGCGGGACAGCGGTCTCCTACGAGCAGTACTTC
CDR3aa: CASRRGTAVSYEQYF
abundance: .
v_gene: TRBV6-5
d_gene: .
j_gene: TRBJ2-7
len: 15

CDR3nt: TGTGCCAGCAATTCCGGGGGATCCACCGGGGAGCTGTTTTTT
CDR3aa: CASNSGGSTGELFF
abundance: .
v_gene: TRBV28
d_gene: .
j_gene: TRBJ2-2
len: 14

CDR3nt: TGTGCCAGCAGCCCTTGGCGCAATCAGCCCCAGCATTTT
CDR3aa: CASSPWRNQPQHF
abundance: once
v_gene: TRBV6-6
d_gene: .
j_gene: TRBJ1-5
len: 13

CDR3nt: TGTGCCAGCAGCTTGGTTACTAGCGAAGAGACCCAGTACTTC
CDR3aa: CASSLVTSEETQYF
abundance: .
v_gene: TRBV5-4
d_gene: TRBD2
j_gene: TRBJ2-5
len: 14

CDR3nt: TGTGCCAGCAGGGACAGGGAAGAGACCCAGTACTTC
CDR3aa: CASRDREETQYF
abundance: .
v_gene: TRBV2
d_gene: TRBD1
j_gene: TRBJ2-5
len: 12

CDR3nt: TGTGCCAGCAGCTTAGCGACGGCGGGAGGGCACAATGAGCAGTTCTTC
CDR3aa: CASSLATAGGHNEQFF
abundance: .
v_gene: TRBV7-8
d_gene: TRBD2
j_gene: TRBJ2-1
len: 16

CDR3nt: TGTGCCAGCAGCCAAGTAAGGGGGACCGGTCTATACGAGCAGTACTTC
CDR3aa: CASSQVRGTGLYEQYF
abundance: .
v_gene: TRBV14
d_gene: .
j_gene: TRBJ2-7
len: 16